This T cell receptor (beta chain) was obtained from a study of cytomegalovirus exposure and HLA in healthy donors. Whole-study results and caveats: Reportedly, diagnosis of cytomegalovirus status by the classifier showed high specificity and sensitivity.

This clone was recorded only once. As yet, its antigen is unknown. PCR involved 60 Vbeta and 13 Jbeta primers. Generated by immunoSEQ multiplex PCR, the TCRdb table keeps only in-frame clones and is missing some. The repertoire holds around 140,000 clones, with 60% to 85% as singletons. After removal of 3 bases from V and 5 bases from J, the junction contained 8 bases not matched to a gene. Per germline, CDR1 SGDLS and CDR2 YYNGEE. This CDR3 comprises 15 residues. The chain links TRBV9 to TRBJ2-5; 9 bases fit TRBD1. The sequencing input was PBMCs. The TCR originated in a man aged 25-45 years in good health and CMV-seronegative. CDR3 in amino acids: CASSGQGDPSETQYF. The CDR3 region has the DNA TGTGCCAGCAGCGGACAGGGGGATCCGAGCGAGACCCAGTACTTC.